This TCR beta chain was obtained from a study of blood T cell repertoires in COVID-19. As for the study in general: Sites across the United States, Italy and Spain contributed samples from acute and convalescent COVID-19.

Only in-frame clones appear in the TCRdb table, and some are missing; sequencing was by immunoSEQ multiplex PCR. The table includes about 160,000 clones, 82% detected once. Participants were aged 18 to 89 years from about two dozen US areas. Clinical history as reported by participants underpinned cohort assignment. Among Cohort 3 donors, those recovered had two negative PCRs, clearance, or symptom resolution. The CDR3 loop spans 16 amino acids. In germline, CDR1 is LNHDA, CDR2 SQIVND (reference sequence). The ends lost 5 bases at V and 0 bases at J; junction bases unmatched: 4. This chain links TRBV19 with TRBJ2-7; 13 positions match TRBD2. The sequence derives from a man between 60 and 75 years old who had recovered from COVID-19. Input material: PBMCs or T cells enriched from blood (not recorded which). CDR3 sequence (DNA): TGTGCCAGTAGTCCCGGGACTAGCGGGGCCTCCTACGAGCAGTACTTC. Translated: CASSPGTSGASYEQYF. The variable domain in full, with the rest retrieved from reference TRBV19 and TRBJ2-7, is DGGITQSPKYLFRKEGQNVTLSCEQNLNHDAMYWYRQDPGQGLRLIYYSQIVNDFQKGDIAEGYSVSREKKESFPLTVTSAQKNPTAFYLCASSPGTSGASYEQYFGPGTRLTVT.